This TCR beta chain was captured in a study of post-analysis software for immune sequencing data. Study as a whole: The study covered relapsing-remitting, secondary progressive and progressive-relapsing courses of multiple sclerosis. Study-wide findings and caveats: Among about 5 TRBV segments more frequent in patients than controls were TRBV5-6, TRBV5-1 and TRBV20-1. Diversity measured as normalized Chao1 was significantly lower in multiple sclerosis patients than in controls.

Unique molecular identifiers featured in each of the TCR beta cDNA libraries. When 1 to 10 million T cells were used, they gave approximately 530,000 cDNA molecules. TCRdb re-analysed the PCR reads in MiXCR, keeping a single row per CDR3 protein. The sample comprises about 460,000 distinct CDR3 sequences, roughly 45% of which are singletons, and 9.5% to 13% rests with the top ten. As to this clonotype: Antigen specificity is unknown.

Looked up from germline, CDR1 is SGHVS and CDR2 is FQNEAQ. This CDR3 is 21 amino acids long. The V and J ends lost 7 bases and 3 bases respectively, with 36 bases between them. This TCR derives from a girl aged 10 to 17 with multiple sclerosis. This chain joins TRBV7-8 and TRBJ1-1; D possibly corresponds to TRBD1 (5 bases). The specimen sequenced was blood. This chain's CDR3 is CASILIGTNFKGPNEDTEAFF. In nucleotides, the CDR3 is TGTGCCAGCATACTAATCGGAACAAACTTCAAGGGACCCAACGAGGACACTGAAGCTTTCTTT.